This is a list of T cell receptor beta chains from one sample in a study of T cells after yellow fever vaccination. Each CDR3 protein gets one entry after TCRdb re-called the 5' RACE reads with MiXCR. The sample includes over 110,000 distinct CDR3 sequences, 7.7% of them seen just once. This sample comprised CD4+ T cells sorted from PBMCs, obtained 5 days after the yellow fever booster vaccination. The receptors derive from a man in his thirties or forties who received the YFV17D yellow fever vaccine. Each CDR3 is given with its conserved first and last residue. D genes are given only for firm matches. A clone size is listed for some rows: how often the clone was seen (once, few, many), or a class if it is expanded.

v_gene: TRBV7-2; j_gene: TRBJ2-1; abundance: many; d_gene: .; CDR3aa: CASSLKRGWSNEQFF; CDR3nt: TGTGCCAGCAGCTTAAAGAGGGGGTGGTCAAATGAGCAGTTCTTC
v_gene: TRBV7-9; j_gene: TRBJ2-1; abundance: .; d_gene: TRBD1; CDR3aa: CASSANRGSYNEQFF; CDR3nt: TGTGCCAGCAGCGCAAACAGGGGCTCCTACAATGAGCAGTTCTTC
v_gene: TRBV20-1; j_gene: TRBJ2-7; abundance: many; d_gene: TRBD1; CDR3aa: CSAREPGQSSNEQYF; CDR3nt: TGCAGTGCTAGAGAGCCGGGACAGTCCAGCAACGAGCAGTACTTC
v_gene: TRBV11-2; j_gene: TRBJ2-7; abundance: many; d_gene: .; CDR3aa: CASSLGVLTYEQYF; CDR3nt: TGTGCCAGCAGCTTAGGGGTCCTTACCTACGAGCAGTACTTC
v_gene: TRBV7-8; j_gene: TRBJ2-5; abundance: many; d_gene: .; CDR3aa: CASNPGQETQYF; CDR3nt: TGTGCCAGCAATCCAGGACAAGAGACCCAGTACTTC
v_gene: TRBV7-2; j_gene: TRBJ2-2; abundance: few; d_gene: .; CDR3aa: CASSLAVTNTGELFF; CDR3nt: TGTGCCAGCAGCTTAGCAGTTACGAACACCGGGGAGCTGTTTTTT
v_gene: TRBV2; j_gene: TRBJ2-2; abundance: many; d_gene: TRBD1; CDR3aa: CASRRQGANTGELFF; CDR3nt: TGTGCCAGCAGAAGACAGGGCGCAAACACCGGGGAGCTGTTTTTT
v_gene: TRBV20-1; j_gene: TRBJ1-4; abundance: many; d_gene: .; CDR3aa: CSARPSSTNEKLFF; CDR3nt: TGCAGTGCGAGACCCAGCTCAACTAATGAAAAACTGTTTTTT
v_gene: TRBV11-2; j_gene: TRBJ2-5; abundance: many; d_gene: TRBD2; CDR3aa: CASTYGLAGETQYF; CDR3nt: TGTGCCAGCACCTATGGACTAGCGGGGGAGACCCAGTACTTC
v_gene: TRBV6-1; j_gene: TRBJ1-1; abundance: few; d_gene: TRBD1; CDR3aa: CASSRQGITEAFF; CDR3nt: TGTGCCAGCAGTAGACAGGGCATCACTGAAGCTTTCTTT
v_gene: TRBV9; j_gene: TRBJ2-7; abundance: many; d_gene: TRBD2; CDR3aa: CASSVFSGRASGEQYF; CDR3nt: TGTGCCAGCAGCGTATTTTCCGGGAGGGCCTCCGGTGAGCAGTACTTC